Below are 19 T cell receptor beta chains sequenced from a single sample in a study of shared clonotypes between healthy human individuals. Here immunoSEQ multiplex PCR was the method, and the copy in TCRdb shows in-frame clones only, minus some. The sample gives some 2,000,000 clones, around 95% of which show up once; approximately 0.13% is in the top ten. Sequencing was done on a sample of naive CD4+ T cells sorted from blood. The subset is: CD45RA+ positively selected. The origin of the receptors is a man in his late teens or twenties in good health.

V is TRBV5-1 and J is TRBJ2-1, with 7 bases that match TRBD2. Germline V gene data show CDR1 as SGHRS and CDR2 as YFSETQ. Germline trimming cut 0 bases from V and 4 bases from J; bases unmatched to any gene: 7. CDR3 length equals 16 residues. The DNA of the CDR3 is TGCGCCAGCAGCTTGGGCCCAGCGGGGAGTTACAATGAGCAGTTCTTC. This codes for CASSLGPAGSYNEQFF.

CDR3 protein: CATSSASGIQETQYF. The CDR3 DNA reads TGTGCCACCAGCAGCGCTAGCGGTATCCAAGAGACCCAGTACTTC. The V gene is TRBV15, the J gene TRBJ2-5; TRBD2 matches at 7 bases. V lost 3 bases to trimming and J lost 1 base; unmatched junction nucleotides: 5. The CDR3 consists of 15 residues. Germline loops: CDR1 LNHNV, CDR2 YYDKDF (reference sequence). Combining the CDR3 with reference TRBV15 and TRBJ2-5 gives the whole variable domain DAMVIQNPRYQVTQFGKPVTLSCSQTLNHNVMYWYQQKSSQAPKLLFHYYDKDFNNEADTPDNFQSRRPNTSFCFLDIRSPGLGDTAMYLCATSSASGIQETQYFGPGTRLLVL.

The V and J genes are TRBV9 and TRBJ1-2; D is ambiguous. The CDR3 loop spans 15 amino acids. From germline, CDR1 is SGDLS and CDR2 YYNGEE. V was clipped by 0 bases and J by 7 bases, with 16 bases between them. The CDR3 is CASSVGPTAGGGYTF. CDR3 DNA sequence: TGTGCCAGCAGCGTAGGTCCTACGGCGGGCGGTGGCTACACCTTC.

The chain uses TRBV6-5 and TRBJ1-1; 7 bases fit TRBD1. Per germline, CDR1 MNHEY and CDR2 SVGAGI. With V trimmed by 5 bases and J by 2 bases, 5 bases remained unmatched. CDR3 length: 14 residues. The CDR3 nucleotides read TGTGCCAGCAGTAGGGGACAGATAAACACTGAAGCTTTCTTT. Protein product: CASSRGQINTEAFF.

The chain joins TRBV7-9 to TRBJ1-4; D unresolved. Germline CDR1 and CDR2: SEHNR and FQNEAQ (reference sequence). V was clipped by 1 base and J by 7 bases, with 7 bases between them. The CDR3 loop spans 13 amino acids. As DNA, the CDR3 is TGTGCCAGCAGCTTAGACCGGGGTGAAAAACTGTTTTTT. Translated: CASSLDRGEKLFF.

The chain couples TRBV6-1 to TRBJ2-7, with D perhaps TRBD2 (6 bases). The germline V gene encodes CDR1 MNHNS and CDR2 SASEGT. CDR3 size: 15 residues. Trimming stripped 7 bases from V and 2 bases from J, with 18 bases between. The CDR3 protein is CASILGAGFPYEQYF. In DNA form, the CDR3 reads TGTGCCAGCATTCTAGGGGCGGGATTCCCCTACGAGCAGTACTTC.

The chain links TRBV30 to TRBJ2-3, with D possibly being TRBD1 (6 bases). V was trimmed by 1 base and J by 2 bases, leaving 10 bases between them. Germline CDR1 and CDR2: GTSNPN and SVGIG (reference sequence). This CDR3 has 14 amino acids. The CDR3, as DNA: TGTGCCTGGAGTGATGGACAGTACACAGATACGCAGTATTTT. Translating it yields CAWSDGQYTDTQYF. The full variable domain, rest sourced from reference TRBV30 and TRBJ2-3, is SQTIHQWPATLVQPVGSPLSLECTVEGTSNPNLYWYRQAAGRGLQLLFYSVGIGQISSEVPQNLSASRPQDRQFILSSKKLLLSDSGFYLCAWSDGQYTDTQYFGPGTRLTVL.

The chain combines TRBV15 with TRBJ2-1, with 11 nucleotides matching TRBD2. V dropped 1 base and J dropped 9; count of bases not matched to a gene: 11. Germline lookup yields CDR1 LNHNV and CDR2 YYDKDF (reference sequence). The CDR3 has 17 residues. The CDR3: CATSRGHTSGSSLEQFF. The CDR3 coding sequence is TGTGCCACCAGCAGAGGGCATACTAGCGGGAGCTCCCTTGAGCAGTTCTTC.

The CDR3 here is CASSQGTVSSYNEQFF. The CDR3 bases are TGTGCCAGCAGCCAAGGGACGGTCAGCTCCTACAATGAGCAGTTCTTC. The rearrangement uses TRBV11-2 and TRBJ2-1; TRBD1 or TRBD2 may be the D gene (5 bases each). Germline assignment: CDR1 SGHAT and CDR2 FQNNGV. Trimming removed 5 bases from V and 0 bases from J, with 14 bases in between. The length of the CDR3 is 16 residues. Together with reference TRBV11-2 and TRBJ2-1, the CDR3 gives the full variable domain: EAGVAQSPRYKIIEKRQSVAFWCNPISGHATLYWYQQILGQGPKLLIQFQNNGVVDDSQLPKDRFSAERLKGVDSTLKIQPAKLEDSAVYLCASSQGTVSSYNEQFFGPGTRLTVL.

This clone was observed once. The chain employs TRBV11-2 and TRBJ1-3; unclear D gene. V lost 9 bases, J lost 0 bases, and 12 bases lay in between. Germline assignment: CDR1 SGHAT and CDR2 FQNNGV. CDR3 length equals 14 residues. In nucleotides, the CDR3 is TGTGCCAGTGTCCAACAGCTCTCTGGAAACACCATATATTTT. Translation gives CASVQQLSGNTIYF.

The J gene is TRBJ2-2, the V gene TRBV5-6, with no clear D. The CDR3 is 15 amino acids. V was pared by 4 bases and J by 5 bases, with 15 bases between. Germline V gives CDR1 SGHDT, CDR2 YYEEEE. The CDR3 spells CASSPDPMGTGELFF. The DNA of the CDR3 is TGTGCCAGCAGCCCCGACCCCATGGGGACCGGGGAGCTGTTTTTT.

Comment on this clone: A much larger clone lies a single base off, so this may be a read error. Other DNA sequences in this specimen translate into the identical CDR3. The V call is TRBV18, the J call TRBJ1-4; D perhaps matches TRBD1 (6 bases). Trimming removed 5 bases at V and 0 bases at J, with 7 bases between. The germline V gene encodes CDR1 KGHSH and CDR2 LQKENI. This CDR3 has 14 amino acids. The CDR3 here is CASSSGATNEKLFF. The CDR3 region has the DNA TGTGCCAGCTCATCAGGGGCAACTAATGAAAAACTGTTTTTT.

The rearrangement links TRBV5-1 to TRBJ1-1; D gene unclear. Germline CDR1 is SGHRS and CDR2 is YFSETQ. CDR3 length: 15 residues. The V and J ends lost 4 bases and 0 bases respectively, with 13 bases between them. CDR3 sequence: CASSRVEGMNTEAFF. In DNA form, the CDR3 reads TGCGCCAGCAGCCGGGTGGAGGGAATGAACACTGAAGCTTTCTTT.

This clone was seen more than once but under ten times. The chain's CDR3 is CATLMDGSPLHF. CDR3 nucleotide sequence: TGTGCCACCCTCATGGACGGTTCACCCCTCCACTTT. The gene calls are TRBV2 and TRBJ1-6, with D unclear. The CDR3 runs 12 residues. V lost 10 bases, J lost 9 bases, and 13 bases lay in between. Germline lookup yields CDR1 SNHLY and CDR2 FYNNEI.

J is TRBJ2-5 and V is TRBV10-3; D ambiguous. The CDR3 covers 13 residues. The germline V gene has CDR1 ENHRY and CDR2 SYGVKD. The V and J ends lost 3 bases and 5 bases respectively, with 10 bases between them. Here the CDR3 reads CAISDRVAETQYF. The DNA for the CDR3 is TGTGCCATCAGTGACCGGGTTGCGGAGACCCAGTACTTC.

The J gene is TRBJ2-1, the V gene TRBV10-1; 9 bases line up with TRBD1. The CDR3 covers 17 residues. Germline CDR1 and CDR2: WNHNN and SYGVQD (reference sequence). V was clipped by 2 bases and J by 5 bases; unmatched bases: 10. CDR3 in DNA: TGCGCCAGCAGTGAGGTGATATCTTGGACAGGGGACAATGAGCAGTTCTTC. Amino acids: CASSEVISWTGDNEQFF.

The CDR3 region is CASSLVLLNYGYTF. For the CDR3, the DNA is TGTGCCAGCAGCTTAGTACTGCTTAACTATGGCTACACCTTC. V is TRBV7-2 and J is TRBJ1-2; D is unclear. V was clipped by 1 base and J by 1 base, with 7 bases between them. The CDR3 loop spans 14 amino acids. Germline V lookup: CDR1 SGHTA, CDR2 FQGNSA.

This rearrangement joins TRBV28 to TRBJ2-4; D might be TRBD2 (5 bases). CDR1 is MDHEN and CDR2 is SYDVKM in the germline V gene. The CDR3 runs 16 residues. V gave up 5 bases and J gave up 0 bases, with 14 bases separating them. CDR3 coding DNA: TGTGCCAGCAGTCATCGGGAACTTATAGCCAAAAACATTCAGTACTTC. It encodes CASSHRELIAKNIQYF.

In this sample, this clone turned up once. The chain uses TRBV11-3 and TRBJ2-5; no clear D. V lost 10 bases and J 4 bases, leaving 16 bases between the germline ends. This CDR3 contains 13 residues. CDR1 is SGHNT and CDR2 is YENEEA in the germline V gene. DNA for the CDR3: TGTGCCACCCACGAGGTGGTCGGAGAGACCCAGTACTTC. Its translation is CATHEVVGETQYF.